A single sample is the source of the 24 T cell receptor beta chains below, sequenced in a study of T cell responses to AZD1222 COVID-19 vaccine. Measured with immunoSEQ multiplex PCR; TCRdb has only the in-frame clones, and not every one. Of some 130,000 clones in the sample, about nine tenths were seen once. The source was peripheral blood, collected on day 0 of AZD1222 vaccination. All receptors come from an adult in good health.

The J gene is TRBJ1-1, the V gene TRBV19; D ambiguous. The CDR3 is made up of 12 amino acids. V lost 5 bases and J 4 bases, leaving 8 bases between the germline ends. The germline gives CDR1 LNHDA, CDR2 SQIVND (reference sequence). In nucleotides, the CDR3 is TGTGCCAGTAGTCCAGTGAGCACTGAAGCTTTCTTT. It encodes CASSPVSTEAFF.

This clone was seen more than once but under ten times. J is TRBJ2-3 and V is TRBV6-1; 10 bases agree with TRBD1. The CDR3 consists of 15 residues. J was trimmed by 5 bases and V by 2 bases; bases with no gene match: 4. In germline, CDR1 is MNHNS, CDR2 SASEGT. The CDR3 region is CASSEPGQGKDTQYF. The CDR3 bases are TGTGCCAGCAGTGAACCGGGACAGGGGAAAGATACGCAGTATTTT.

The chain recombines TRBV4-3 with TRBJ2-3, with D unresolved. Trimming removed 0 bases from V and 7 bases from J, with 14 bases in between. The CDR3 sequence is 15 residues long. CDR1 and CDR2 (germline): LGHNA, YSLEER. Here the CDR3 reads CASSQDLGASNTQYF. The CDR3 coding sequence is TGCGCCAGCAGCCAAGATCTTGGAGCGTCAAATACGCAGTATTTT.

The CDR3 DNA is TGTGCCAGCAGTGGAGAGAGGCACGGCGTGAACTCCTACAATGAGCAGTTCTTC. It specifies CASSGERHGVNSYNEQFF. J is TRBJ2-1 and V is TRBV2; no clear D gene. Trimming removed 4 bases from V and 0 bases from J, with 19 bases in between. The CDR3 sequence is 18 residues long. Germline V gene lookup returns CDR1 SNHLY and CDR2 FYNNEI.

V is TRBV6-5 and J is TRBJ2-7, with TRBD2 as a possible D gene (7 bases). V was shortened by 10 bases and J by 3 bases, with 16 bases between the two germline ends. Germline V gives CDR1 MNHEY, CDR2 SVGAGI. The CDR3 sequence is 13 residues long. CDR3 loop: CATTSDRSYEQYF. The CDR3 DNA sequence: TGTGCCACAACTAGCGACAGGAGCTACGAGCAGTACTTC.

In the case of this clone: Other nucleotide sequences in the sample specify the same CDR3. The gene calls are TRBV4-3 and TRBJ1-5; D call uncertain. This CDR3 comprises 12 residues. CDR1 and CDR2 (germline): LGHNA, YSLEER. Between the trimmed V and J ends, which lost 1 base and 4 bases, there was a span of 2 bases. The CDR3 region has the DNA TGCGCCAGCAGCCAAGGGAATCAGCCCCAGCATTTT. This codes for CASSQGNQPQHF.

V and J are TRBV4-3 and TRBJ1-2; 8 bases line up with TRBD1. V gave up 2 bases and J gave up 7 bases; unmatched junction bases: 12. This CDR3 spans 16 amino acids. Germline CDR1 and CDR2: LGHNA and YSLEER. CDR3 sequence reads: CASSQSPGTGKSGYTF. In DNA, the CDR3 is TGCGCCAGCAGCCAATCTCCCGGGACAGGAAAATCTGGCTACACCTTC.

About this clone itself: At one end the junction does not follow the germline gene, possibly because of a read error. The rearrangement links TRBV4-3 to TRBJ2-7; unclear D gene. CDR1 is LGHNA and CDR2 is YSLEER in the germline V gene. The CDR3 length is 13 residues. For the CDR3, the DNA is TGCGCCAGCAGCCAAGTAATTGGCGCGTCCTGGGCCTTC. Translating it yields CASSQVIGASWAF.

Here the CDR3 reads CASSYQTTGYHEQYF. The CDR3 nucleotides read TGTGCCAGCAGTTACCAAACAACAGGGTACCACGAGCAGTACTTC. The chain links TRBV6-5 to TRBJ2-7; maybe TRBD1 (6 bases). The CDR3 has 15 residues. Trimming shortened V by 2 bases and J by 5 bases, and 16 bases separated the two germline ends. Germline V gives CDR1 MNHEY, CDR2 SVGAGI.

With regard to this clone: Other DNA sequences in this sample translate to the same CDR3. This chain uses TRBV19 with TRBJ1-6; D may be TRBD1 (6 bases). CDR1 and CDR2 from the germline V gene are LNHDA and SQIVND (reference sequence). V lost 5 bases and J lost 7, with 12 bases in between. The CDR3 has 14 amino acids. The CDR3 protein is CASSPTGNNSPLHF. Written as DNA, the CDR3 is TGTGCCAGTAGTCCCACAGGGAACAATTCACCCCTCCACTTT.

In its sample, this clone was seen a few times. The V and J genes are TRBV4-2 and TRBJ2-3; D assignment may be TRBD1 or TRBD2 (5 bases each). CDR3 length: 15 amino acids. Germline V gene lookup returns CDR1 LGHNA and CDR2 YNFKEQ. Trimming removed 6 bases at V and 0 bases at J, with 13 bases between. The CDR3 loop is CASSIGDPSTDTQYF. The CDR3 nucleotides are TGTGCCAGCAGTATAGGGGACCCCAGCACAGATACGCAGTATTTT.

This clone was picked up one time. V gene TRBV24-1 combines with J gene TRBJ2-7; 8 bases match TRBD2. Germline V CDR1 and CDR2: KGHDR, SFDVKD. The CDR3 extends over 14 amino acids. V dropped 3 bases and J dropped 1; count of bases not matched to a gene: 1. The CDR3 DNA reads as TGTGCCACCAGTGATACGGGGGGGTCCTACGAGCAGTACTTC. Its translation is CATSDTGGSYEQYF.

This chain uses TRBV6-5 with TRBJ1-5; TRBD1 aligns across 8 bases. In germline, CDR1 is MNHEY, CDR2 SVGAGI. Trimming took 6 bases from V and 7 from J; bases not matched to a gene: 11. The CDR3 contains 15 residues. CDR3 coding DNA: TGTGCCAGCAGAGAGAGGACAGGGCTGAACCAGCCCCAGCATTTT. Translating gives CASRERTGLNQPQHF.

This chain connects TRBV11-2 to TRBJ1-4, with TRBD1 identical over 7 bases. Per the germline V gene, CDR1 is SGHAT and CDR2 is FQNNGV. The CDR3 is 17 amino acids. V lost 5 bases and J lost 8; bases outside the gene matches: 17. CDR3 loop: CASSARPTGAGREKLFF. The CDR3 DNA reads TGTGCCAGCAGCGCGCGCCCCACAGGGGCCGGAAGGGAAAAACTGTTTTTT.

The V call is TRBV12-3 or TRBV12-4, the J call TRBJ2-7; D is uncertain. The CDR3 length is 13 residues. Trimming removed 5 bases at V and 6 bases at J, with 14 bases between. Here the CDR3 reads CASSRTTISEQYF. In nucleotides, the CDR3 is TGTGCCAGCAGTCGGACCACGATCTCCGAGCAGTACTTC.

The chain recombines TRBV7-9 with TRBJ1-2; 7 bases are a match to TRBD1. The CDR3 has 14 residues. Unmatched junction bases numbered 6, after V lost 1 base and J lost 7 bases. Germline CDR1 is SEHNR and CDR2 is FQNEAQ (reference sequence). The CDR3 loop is CASSLGDRVFGYTF. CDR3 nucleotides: TGTGCCAGCAGCTTAGGTGACAGGGTTTTTGGCTACACCTTC.

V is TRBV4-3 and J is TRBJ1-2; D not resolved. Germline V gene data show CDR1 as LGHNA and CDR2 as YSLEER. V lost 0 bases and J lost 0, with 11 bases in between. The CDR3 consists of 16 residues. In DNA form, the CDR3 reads TGCGCCAGCAGCCAAGAAACGGTGGGCACTAACTATGGCTACACCTTC. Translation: CASSQETVGTNYGYTF.

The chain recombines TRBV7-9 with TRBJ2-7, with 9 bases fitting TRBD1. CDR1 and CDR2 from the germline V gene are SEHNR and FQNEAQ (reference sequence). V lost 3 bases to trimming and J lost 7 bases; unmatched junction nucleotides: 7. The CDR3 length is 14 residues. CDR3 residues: CASSFGTGSTEQYF. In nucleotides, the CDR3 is TGTGCCAGCAGCTTCGGGACAGGGTCTACAGAGCAGTACTTC. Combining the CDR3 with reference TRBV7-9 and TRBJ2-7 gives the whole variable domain DTGVSQNPRHKITKRGQNVTFRCDPISEHNRLYWYRQTLGQGPEFLTYFQNEAQLEKSRLLSDRFSAERPKGSFSTLEIQRTEQGDSAMYLCASSFGTGSTEQYFGPGTRLTVT.

This CDR3 is CASSFYPDTQYF. The CDR3 nucleotides read TGTGCCAGCAGTTTCTATCCGGATACGCAGTATTTT. This chain links TRBV28 with TRBJ2-3; D call uncertain. The CDR3 has 12 residues. Trimming cost V 3 bases and J 6 bases, with 7 bases left between them. Germline V lookup: CDR1 MDHEN, CDR2 SYDVKM.

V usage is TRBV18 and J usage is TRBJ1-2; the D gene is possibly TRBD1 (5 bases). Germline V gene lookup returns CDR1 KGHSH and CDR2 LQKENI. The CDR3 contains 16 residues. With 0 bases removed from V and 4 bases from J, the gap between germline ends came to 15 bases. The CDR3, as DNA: TGTGCCAGCTCACCACCCAGCGACAGAAGTCTCTATGGCTACACCTTC. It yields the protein CASSPPSDRSLYGYTF.

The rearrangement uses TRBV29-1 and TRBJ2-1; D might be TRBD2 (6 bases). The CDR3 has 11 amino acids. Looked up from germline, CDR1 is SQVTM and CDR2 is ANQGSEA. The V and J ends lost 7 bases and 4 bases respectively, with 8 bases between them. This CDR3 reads CSGRGYNEQFF. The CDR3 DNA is TGCAGCGGGCGGGGTTACAATGAGCAGTTCTTC.

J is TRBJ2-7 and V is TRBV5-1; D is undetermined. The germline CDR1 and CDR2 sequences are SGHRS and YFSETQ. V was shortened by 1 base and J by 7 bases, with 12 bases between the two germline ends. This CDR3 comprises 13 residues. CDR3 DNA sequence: TGCGCCAGCAGCTTGTCCGTCACCTCTGAGCAGTACTTC. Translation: CASSLSVTSEQYF.

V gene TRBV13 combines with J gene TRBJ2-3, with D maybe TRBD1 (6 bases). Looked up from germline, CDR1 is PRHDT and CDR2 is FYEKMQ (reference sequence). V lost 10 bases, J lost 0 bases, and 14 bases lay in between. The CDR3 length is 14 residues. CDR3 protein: CATTTQGSTDTQYF. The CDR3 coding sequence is TGTGCCACCACCACCCAGGGGAGCACAGATACGCAGTATTTT.

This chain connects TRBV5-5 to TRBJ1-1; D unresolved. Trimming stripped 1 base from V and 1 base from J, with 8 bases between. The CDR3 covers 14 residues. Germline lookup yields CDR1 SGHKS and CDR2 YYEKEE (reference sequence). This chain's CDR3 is CASSLLDSNTEAFF. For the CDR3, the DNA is TGTGCCAGCAGCTTGTTAGATTCGAACACTGAAGCTTTCTTT.